A selection of T cell receptor beta chains follows, all from one sample in a study of blood T cell repertoires in COVID-19. Sequenced by immunoSEQ multiplex PCR; TCRdb stores in-frame clones only, minus some. The data hold 380,000 or so clones, with 70% to 85% observed a single time. Sequenced sample: peripheral blood. The source is a human donor with acute or convalescent COVID-19. The donor label of this sample is uncertain. Each CDR3 is given with its conserved first and last residue. D genes are given only for firm matches. Part of the rows lack a size; the others show once, few, many or a class for expanded clones.

NA	TRBV11-2	TRBJ1-2	NA	CASSLEEQSYGYTF	TGTGCCAGCAGCTTAGAGGAGCAGAGTTATGGCTACACCTTC
NA	TRBV3-1/TRBV3-2	TRBJ2-1	NA	CASSQGQIRNEQFF	TGTGCCAGCAGCCAAGGACAGATCCGCAATGAGCAGTTCTTC
NA	TRBV10-1	TRBJ2-7	once	CASSLCEQYF	TGCGCCAGCAGCCTTTGCGAGCAGTACTTC
TRBD2	TRBV7-2	TRBJ2-5	NA	CASSRGVEETQYF	TGTGCCAGCAGCCGGGGGGTGGAAGAGACCCAGTACTTC
NA	TRBV7-8	TRBJ1-1	NA	CASSLRWGDFTEAFF	TGTGCCAGCAGCTTACGTTGGGGGGACTTCACTGAAGCTTTCTTT
NA	TRBV7-2	TRBJ1-5	NA	CASSLDRARSNQPQHF	TGTGCCAGCAGCTTAGACAGGGCCCGGTCGAATCAGCCCCAGCATTTT
TRBD1	TRBV18	TRBJ2-1	NA	CASWGQGISEQFF	TGTGCCAGCTGGGGACAGGGGATCAGTGAGCAGTTCTTC
NA	TRBV18	TRBJ2-1	NA	CASSPDIVDEQFF	TGTGCCAGCTCACCAGACATTGTCGATGAGCAGTTCTTC
NA	TRBV6-5	TRBJ2-7	NA	CASSYGGLVGEQYF	TGTGCCAGCAGTTACGGTGGGCTCGTTGGGGAGCAGTACTTC
TRBD1	TRBV5-1	TRBJ1-4	NA	CASRPTGFATNEKLFF	TGCGCCAGCAGGCCGACAGGGTTTGCAACTAATGAAAAACTGTTTTTT
NA	TRBV3-1/TRBV3-2	TRBJ1-3	NA	CASSQDGRAWNTIYF	TGTGCCAGCAGCCAAGATGGCAGGGCGTGGAACACCATATATTTT
NA	TRBV30	TRBJ2-7	NA	CAWSLHQGGQYF	TGTGCCTGGAGTCTACACCAAGGGGGGCAGTACTTC
NA	TRBV5-4	TRBJ2-1	once	CASSEPDSPNEQFF	TGTGCCAGCAGCGAGCCGGACAGCCCCAATGAGCAGTTCTTC
NA	TRBV10-2	TRBJ1-1	NA	CASSELENTEAFF	TGCGCCAGCAGTGAGTTAGAGAACACTGAAGCTTTCTTT
TRBD1	TRBV7-6	TRBJ1-2	NA	CASSPGQGRGYGYTF	TGTGCCAGCAGCCCGGGACAGGGGAGGGGATATGGCTACACCTTC